This T cell receptor beta chain was found in a study of beta chain features in type 1 diabetes. As for the study in general: Healthy donors, compared against patients, showed similar age, gender and cell yields. Study results and caveats: The study found that naive, central memory and Treg TCRB repertoires appeared more similar in patients than in healthy donors. Moderate yet significant TCRB CDR3 shortening was seen in Type 1 diabetes patients in all four CD4+ subsets. With patients and controls alike, PCR might favor shorter templates to an equal degree.

This clone has more than one count but fewer than ten. Its target is not known. The sequenced template was cDNA made from the entire isolated RNA. TCRdb's copy holds only in-frame clones and misses some; the assay was immunoSEQ multiplex PCR. The table lists over 600,000 clones, around 11% of them singletons. The authors obtained over 98% purity in all sorted populations. Per germline, CDR1 SGHTA and CDR2 FQGNSA. CDR3 length: 13 residues. V lost 3 bases to trimming and J lost 3 bases, with 6 bases between them. The clonotype originates from a man younger than 45 with type 1 diabetes. The V and J genes are TRBV7-2 and TRBJ2-1, with unresolved D. Specimen: naive CD4+ T cells from blood. The CDR3: CASSFGVYNEQFF. DNA of the CDR3: TGTGCCAGCAGCTTCGGAGTCTACAATGAGCAGTTCTTC.